This TCR beta chain was sequenced for a study of blood T cell repertoires in COVID-19. In the study overall: The cDNA or gDNA used as material had been derived from T cells, B-cell-depleted T cells, or PBMCs.

Methods used by the authors: Nucleated cell counts were estimated from reference gene primer amplification. Assay used: immunoSEQ multiplex PCR; TCRdb lists only in-frame clones, some missing. That table gives V, J and clone size, and the DNA gave D and trimming. The table has 150,000 to 200,000 clones, around 86% seen once. The V and J ends lost 5 bases and 5 bases respectively, with 15 bases between them. Germline lookup yields CDR1 SGHTA and CDR2 FQGNSA. There are 14 residues in the CDR3. This sequence was found in a man aged 70 or older who had recovered from COVID-19. The chain uses TRBV7-2 and TRBJ2-5, with D possibly TRBD1 on 7 matching bases. Input material: peripheral blood. DNA for the CDR3: TGTGCCAGCAGCACCCTGACAGGGAGGGAGACCCAGTACTTC. This gives the protein CASSTLTGRETQYF.